These 32 T cell receptor beta chains came from one sample sequenced in a study of blood T cell repertoires in COVID-19. Libraries were prepared by immunoSEQ multiplex PCR; TCRdb keeps only in-frame clonotypes and omits some of them. The sample yields fewer than 500,000 clones, over 75% seen once. Sequencing was done on a sample of PBMCs or T cells enriched from blood (not recorded which). All receptors come from a woman in her 30s with acute COVID-19.

V usage is TRBV19 and J usage is TRBJ1-5; D is unclear. Trimming left V 7 bases short and J 7 bases short, with 23 bases between. CDR1 LNHDA and CDR2 SQIVND come from the germline V gene (reference sequence). CDR3 size: 16 residues. The CDR3 DNA sequence: TGTGCCAGTAATCGAGCGGTCGACCTAGCGGGGCAGCCCCAGCATTTT. Translation gives CASNRAVDLAGQPQHF.

The V call is TRBV5-1, the J call TRBJ1-2; weak D call: TRBD1 (5 bases). This CDR3 is built from 18 residues. The germline gives CDR1 SGHRS, CDR2 YFSETQ. Trimming pared 0 bases from V and 1 base from J, leaving 19 bases between. The CDR3 here is CASSLEGALGEGNYGYTF. For the CDR3, the DNA is TGCGCCAGCAGCTTGGAAGGTGCCTTAGGGGAGGGTAACTATGGCTACACCTTC.

In this sample, this clone turned up once. The V call is TRBV6-4, the J call TRBJ2-2; 12 nucleotides line up with TRBD1. V lost 2 bases, J lost 3 bases, and 1 base stayed unmatched. CDR1 is MRHNA, CDR2 SNTAGT, per germline. The CDR3 consists of 16 residues. Here the CDR3 reads CASSDGTGGDTGELFF. Here the CDR3 DNA reads TGTGCCAGCAGTGACGGGACAGGGGGCGACACCGGGGAGCTGTTTTTT.

The rearrangement uses TRBV6-5 and TRBJ1-5; unclear D gene. The CDR3 has 13 amino acids. V was clipped by 5 bases and J by 0 bases, with 5 bases between them. Germline lookup yields CDR1 MNHEY and CDR2 SVGAGI. The CDR3 is CASSPSSNQPQHF. DNA for the CDR3: TGTGCCAGCAGTCCGAGTAGCAATCAGCCCCAGCATTTT.

The chain couples TRBV2 to TRBJ2-1; 7 nucleotides agree with TRBD2. The germline V gene has CDR1 SNHLY and CDR2 FYNNEI. CDR3 size: 15 residues. Germline trimming cut 4 bases from V and 8 bases from J; bases unmatched to any gene: 11. The CDR3 nucleotides are TGTGCCAGCAGTGCCCCTGGACTAGTCGGCGATGAGCAGTTCTTC. Translating it yields CASSAPGLVGDEQFF.

V is TRBV7-8 and J is TRBJ1-3; 7 bases are shared with TRBD1. The V gene's germline CDR1 is SGHVS and CDR2 FQNEAQ. With V trimmed by 0 bases and J by 7 bases, 3 bases remained unmatched. The CDR3 runs to 14 residues. The CDR3 sequence: CASSLAGTVNTIYF. CDR3 nucleotides: TGTGCCAGCAGCTTAGCTGGGACAGTGAACACCATATATTTT.

This chain connects TRBV7-2 to TRBJ1-6, with D possibly matching TRBD1 (5 bases). Germline V gene sequence: CDR1 SGHTA, CDR2 FQGNSA. Trimming stripped 1 base from V and 9 bases from J, with 22 bases between. The CDR3 has 18 residues. The CDR3 nucleotides are TGTGCCAGCAGCTTAGTAGCGGTAGGTGGGGGGGTTAGTTCACCCCTCCACTTT. Translating gives CASSLVAVGGGVSSPLHF.

The chain recombines TRBV15 with TRBJ1-5; perhaps TRBD1 as D (5 bases). V lost 0 bases, J lost 14 bases, and 14 bases lay in between. Germline V gene data show CDR1 as LNHNV and CDR2 as YYDKDF (reference sequence). The CDR3 runs to 13 residues. The CDR3 loop reads CATSREELTVKHF. Written as DNA, the CDR3 is TGTGCCACCAGCAGAGAAGAGCTGACAGTTAAGCATTTT.

The rearrangement joins TRBV7-9 to TRBJ2-2, with a possible D match to TRBD2 (6 bases). The CDR3 length is 14 residues. Trimming left V 8 bases short and J 3 bases short, with 13 bases between. Germline-derived CDR1 and CDR2 are SEHNR and FQNEAQ (reference sequence). CDR3 nucleotide sequence: TGTGCCAGCGAGGACGGGGACTACACCGGGGAGCTGTTTTTT. It specifies CASEDGDYTGELFF.

V is TRBV9 and J is TRBJ2-5; TRBD2 might be the D (5 bases). The CDR3 spans 17 residues. Per germline, CDR1 SGDLS and CDR2 YYNGEE. Trimming cost V 0 bases and J 0 bases, with 15 bases left between them. The CDR3 DNA is TGTGCCAGCAGCGTAGGGACGGACTTCCCGTACCAAGAGACCCAGTACTTC. It codes for CASSVGTDFPYQETQYF.

The chain has TRBV13 and TRBJ2-2; 9 bases fit TRBD2. The CDR3 totals 16 residues. Trimming removed 3 bases from V and 7 bases from J; junction bases left unmatched: 9. The V gene's germline CDR1 is PRHDT and CDR2 FYEKMQ (reference sequence). CDR3: CASSLGLSGGVGELFF. The CDR3 DNA follows: TGTGCCAGCAGCTTGGGTCTTAGCGGGGGCGTCGGGGAGCTGTTTTTT.

V is TRBV6-2 or TRBV6-3 and J is TRBJ2-2, with 13 bases fitting TRBD2. This CDR3 contains 18 residues. J was trimmed by 0 bases and V by 5 bases; bases with no gene match: 6. Germline V gene sequence: CDR1 MNHEY, CDR2 SVGEGT. CDR3 sequence: CASSLTSGGSPNTGELFF. The CDR3 coding sequence is TGTGCCAGCAGTCTGACTAGCGGGGGGTCCCCGAACACCGGGGAGCTGTTTTTT.

The J gene is TRBJ1-6, the V gene TRBV5-1; D is ambiguous. The germline CDR1 and CDR2 sequences are SGHRS and YFSETQ. Trimming pared 2 bases from V and 3 bases from J, leaving 12 bases between. This CDR3 is built from 16 residues. CDR3 sequence reads: CASSFGLENYNSPLHF. DNA for the CDR3: TGCGCCAGCAGCTTTGGCCTGGAGAACTATAATTCACCCCTCCACTTT. Using reference TRBV5-1 and TRBJ1-6 for the parts outside the CDR3, the full variable domain is KAGVTQTPRYLIKTRGQQVTLSCSPISGHRSVSWYQQTPGQGLQFLFEYFSETQRNKGNFPGRFSGRQFSNSRSEMNVSTLELGDSALYLCASSFGLENYNSPLHFGNGTRLTVT.

The chain carries TRBV18 and TRBJ1-5, with D tentatively TRBD1 (6 bases). V was trimmed by 0 bases and J by 4 bases, leaving 13 bases between them. The CDR3 spans 16 residues. CDR1 and CDR2 from the germline V gene are KGHSH and LQKENI. The CDR3 region has the DNA TGTGCCAGCTCACCACCGGGGGCATTGGGGAATCAGCCCCAGCATTTT. This translates into CASSPPGALGNQPQHF.

This sequence joins TRBV7-2 and TRBJ2-2, with TRBD2 identical over 8 bases. The CDR3 spans 14 residues. Germline lookup yields CDR1 SGHTA and CDR2 FQGNSA. V was clipped by 5 bases and J by 7 bases; unmatched bases: 6. The CDR3 nucleotides read TGTGCCAGCAGCCCCTTTGCGGGGGGCGGGGAGCTGTTTTTT. Translation: CASSPFAGGGELFF.

Only one count was recorded for this clone. The V and J genes are TRBV18 and TRBJ2-4; 10 bases are shared with TRBD1. There are 16 residues in the CDR3. CDR1 and CDR2 from the germline V gene are KGHSH and LQKENI. After removal of 4 bases from V and 4 bases from J, the junction contained 7 bases not matched to a gene. The CDR3 bases are TGTGCCAGCTCACATCCGGGACAGGGGACTAAAAACATTCAGTACTTC. Amino acid sequence: CASSHPGQGTKNIQYF.

For this clone: Other DNA variants within this sample encode the same CDR3. This chain uses TRBV2 with TRBJ1-1; TRBD1 aligns across 7 bases. Looked up from germline, CDR1 is SNHLY and CDR2 is FYNNEI. The ends lost 6 bases at V and 1 base at J; junction bases unmatched: 2. This CDR3 has 13 residues. CDR3 region: CASSWTGNTEAFF. CDR3 nucleotides: TGTGCCAGCAGCTGGACAGGGAACACTGAAGCTTTCTTT.

This chain connects TRBV2 to TRBJ2-2; D is unclear. From germline, CDR1 is SNHLY and CDR2 FYNNEI. V lost 6 bases and J lost 1, with 6 bases in between. The length of the CDR3 is 13 residues. In DNA, the CDR3 is TGTGCCAGCAGGGAGCAGAACACCGGGGAGCTGTTTTTT. Encoded protein: CASREQNTGELFF.

The chain joins TRBV4-1 to TRBJ1-3; D might be TRBD1 (5 bases). V dropped 4 bases and J dropped 2 bases, with 21 bases sitting between them. CDR3 length: 18 residues. CDR1 is MGHRA, CDR2 YSYEKL, per germline. CDR3 nucleotide sequence: TGCGCCAGCAGCCCCTGGGCCGTCGGAGGGACCCCTGGAAACACCATATATTTT. It translates to CASSPWAVGGTPGNTIYF.

The genes are TRBV3-1 (or the pseudogene TRBV3-2) and TRBJ1-2, with D unresolved. From germline, CDR1 is LGHDT and CDR2 YNNKEL (reference sequence). Trimming pared 3 bases from V and 8 bases from J, leaving 19 bases between. The CDR3 sequence is 15 residues long. The CDR3 sequence is CASSHGAGQGRGYTF. The CDR3 nucleotides are TGTGCCAGCAGCCACGGAGCAGGCCAAGGGAGGGGCTACACCTTC.

The genes are TRBV10-3 and TRBJ1-3; 7 nucleotides match TRBD1. CDR3 length: 17 amino acids. Germline V gene lookup returns CDR1 ENHRY and CDR2 SYGVKD. V was clipped by 10 bases and J by 2 bases; unmatched bases: 17. The CDR3 DNA reads TGTGCCACCACCCCGATCCCGACAGGGCTCGCTGGAAACACCATATATTTT. Its translation: CATTPIPTGLAGNTIYF.

This clone was picked up a small number of times. V usage is TRBV27 and J usage is TRBJ1-1; D might be TRBD1 (5 bases). CDR3 length: 12 amino acids. Trimming removed 9 bases at V and 4 bases at J, with 12 bases between. Germline V gene data show CDR1 as MNHEY and CDR2 as SMNVEV (reference sequence). CDR3: CASGGVGTEAFF. CDR3 nucleotide sequence: TGTGCCAGTGGGGGGGTGGGCACTGAAGCTTTCTTT.

The chain has TRBV7-2 and TRBJ1-1, with D possibly TRBD1 on 6 matching bases. The CDR3 sequence is 14 residues long. Germline V gene sequence: CDR1 SGHTA, CDR2 FQGNSA. V was pared by 5 bases and J by 0 bases, with 10 bases between. For the CDR3, the DNA is TGTGCCAGCAGCGAAACAGGGCTGAACACTGAAGCTTTCTTT. Its translation is CASSETGLNTEAFF. The entire variable domain, with the rest obtained from reference TRBV7-2 and TRBJ1-1, is as follows: GAGVSQSPSNKVTEKGKDVELRCDPISGHTALYWYRQSLGQGLEFLIYFQGNSAPDKSGLPSDRFSAERTGGSVSTLTIQRTQQEDSAVYLCASSETGLNTEAFFGQGTRLTVV.

The CDR3 sequence is CASSITAPSGYNEQFF. CDR3 coding DNA: TGTGCCAGCAGTATTACGGCTCCGAGCGGCTACAATGAGCAGTTCTTC. The rearrangement uses TRBV27 and TRBJ2-1, with a possible D match to TRBD2 (5 bases). The CDR3 covers 16 residues. Germline V gene lookup returns CDR1 MNHEY and CDR2 SMNVEV (reference sequence). Trimming removed 5 bases from V and 3 bases from J, with 17 bases in between.

In this sample, this clone turned up a few times. This rearrangement joins TRBV7-3 to TRBJ2-1; the match to TRBD1 covers 10 bases. Looked up from germline, CDR1 is SGHTA and CDR2 is FQGTGA. CDR3 length: 15 residues. Trimming removed 5 bases from V and 4 bases from J; junction bases left unmatched: 5. This CDR3 reads CASSPDRGPYNEQFF. For the CDR3, the DNA is TGTGCCAGCAGCCCCGACAGGGGGCCATACAATGAGCAGTTCTTC.

The chain joins TRBV7-9 to TRBJ1-1, with D maybe TRBD1 (5 bases). Between the trimmed V and J ends, which lost 0 bases and 4 bases, there was a span of 9 bases. From germline, CDR1 is SEHNR and CDR2 FQNEAQ (reference sequence). The CDR3 has 14 amino acids. Here the CDR3 reads CASSLARRVTEAFF. In DNA form, the CDR3 reads TGTGCCAGCAGCTTAGCGCGCAGGGTCACTGAAGCTTTCTTT.

The chain couples TRBV5-1 to TRBJ1-4; TRBD1 matches 9 bases. There are 15 residues in the CDR3. Germline V gene lookup returns CDR1 SGHRS and CDR2 YFSETQ. Trimming removed 5 bases from V and 5 bases from J; junction bases left unmatched: 7. This CDR3 is CASRLTGGENEKLFF. CDR3 DNA: TGCGCCAGCAGGCTCACAGGGGGCGAAAATGAAAAACTGTTTTTT.

The genes are TRBV2 and TRBJ2-1, with 13 nucleotides matching TRBD2. CDR1 SNHLY and CDR2 FYNNEI come from the germline V gene. The ends lost 7 bases at V and 8 bases at J; junction bases unmatched: 5. This CDR3 has 14 amino acids. The CDR3 here is CASTTSGGAHEQFF. The DNA of the CDR3 is TGTGCCAGCACCACTAGCGGGGGGGCACATGAGCAGTTCTTC.

The gene calls are TRBV5-4 and TRBJ1-6; TRBD1 aligns across 9 bases. Losses at the gene ends were 3 bases for V and 7 bases for J; bases not matched to a gene: 2. The CDR3 length is 14 residues. CDR1 and CDR2 from the germline V gene are SGHNT and YYREEE (reference sequence). The CDR3 spells CASSWDRDNSPLHF. The CDR3 bases are TGTGCCAGCAGCTGGGACAGGGACAATTCACCCCTCCACTTT.

The chain joins TRBV12-3 or TRBV12-4 to TRBJ1-2, with D possibly being TRBD1 (5 bases). CDR3 length: 13 residues. V lost 3 bases and J 7 bases, leaving 12 bases between the germline ends. CDR3 region: CASSLVQGPGYTF. The DNA for the CDR3 is TGTGCCAGCAGTTTGGTCCAGGGTCCTGGCTACACCTTC.

V usage is TRBV6-5 and J usage is TRBJ2-1; 9 bases align to TRBD2. Germline V gene data show CDR1 as MNHEY and CDR2 as SVGAGI. The CDR3 is 15 residues long. J gave up 8 bases and V 3 bases, and 8 bases lay outside the gene matches. The CDR3 loop reads CASSYRAGGGDEQFF. CDR3 in DNA: TGTGCCAGCAGTTATAGAGCGGGGGGAGGGGATGAGCAGTTCTTC.

The V gene is TRBV11-1, the J gene TRBJ1-1; 9 nucleotides agree with TRBD1. Losses at the gene ends were 5 bases for V and 6 bases for J; bases not matched to a gene: 7. The CDR3 is made up of 14 amino acids. The germline CDR1 and CDR2 sequences are SGHAT and FQDESV (reference sequence). Here the CDR3 reads CASSPGTGFAEAFF. CDR3 bases: TGTGCCAGCAGCCCCGGGACAGGGTTCGCTGAAGCTTTCTTT.